The 27 T cell receptor beta chains reported below all come from one sample, sequenced in a study of cytomegalovirus exposure and HLA in healthy donors. The PCR had 60 Vbeta and 13 Jbeta primers. Sequencing was performed with immunoSEQ multiplex PCR; in TCRdb, only in-frame clones are kept and a portion is missing. Of approximately 160,000 clones listed, around two thirds were seen once; the top ten hold about 1.3%. Sequenced sample: PBMCs. The receptors originated from a man aged 50 or older in good health and CMV-seronegative.

The chain links TRBV7-8 to TRBJ1-1, with no clear D. CDR1 SGHVS and CDR2 FQNEAQ come from the germline V gene. Trimming took 1 base from V and 1 from J, leaving 7 bases between them. This CDR3 spans 14 amino acids. CDR3 in amino acids: CASSLVAQNTEAFF. CDR3 bases: TGTGCCAGCAGCTTAGTAGCCCAGAACACTGAAGCTTTCTTT.

V and J are TRBV9 and TRBJ2-3; 9 positions agree with TRBD2. The J segment lost 3 bases and the V segment lost 0 bases, leaving 5 bases of the junction unmatched. There are 16 residues in the CDR3. The germline V gene encodes CDR1 SGDLS and CDR2 YYNGEE. The CDR3 bases are TGTGCCAGCAGCGTAGGGGCGGGGGGGTTTACAGATACGCAGTATTTT. Its translation is CASSVGAGGFTDTQYF.

This clone occurred a few times. The chain joins TRBV6-5 to TRBJ1-6; TRBD1 might be the D (5 bases). There are 16 residues in the CDR3. The V end was cut by 2 bases, the J end by 2 bases, with 10 bases between. The germline V gene encodes CDR1 MNHEY and CDR2 SVGAGI. Here the CDR3 reads CASSYGGGTYNSPLHF. CDR3 sequence (DNA): TGTGCCAGCAGTTACGGGGGGGGTACCTATAATTCACCCCTCCACTTT.

The chain links TRBV6-1 to TRBJ1-1; D ambiguous. CDR1 and CDR2 (germline): MNHNS, SASEGT. The V and J ends lost 7 bases and 5 bases respectively, with 14 bases between them. The CDR3 contains 13 residues. Here the CDR3 reads CASTYSLGTEAFF. In nucleotides, the CDR3 is TGTGCCAGCACCTACAGCCTTGGGACTGAAGCTTTCTTT.

The chain employs TRBV29-1 and TRBJ1-1; unclear D gene. Germline assignment: CDR1 SQVTM and CDR2 ANQGSEA. V gave up 7 bases and J gave up 11 bases, with 14 bases separating them. The CDR3 has 10 amino acids. The CDR3 here is CSAFFGSAFF. The CDR3 DNA reads as TGCAGCGCCTTTTTCGGGTCCGCTTTCTTT.

This clone has a handful of counts. The CDR3 loop reads CASSLDPGNTGELFF. In nucleotides, the CDR3 is TGTGCCAGCAGCTTAGATCCAGGGAACACCGGGGAGCTGTTTTTT. The rearrangement links TRBV11-2 to TRBJ2-2, with no clear D. The length of the CDR3 is 15 residues. The ends were cut back, 0 bases at V and 1 base at J, with 6 bases in the middle. Germline V gene sequence: CDR1 SGHAT, CDR2 FQNNGV.

The chain employs TRBV5-4 and TRBJ1-5; a possible D gene is TRBD1 (5 bases). Germline V gives CDR1 SGHNT, CDR2 YYREEE (reference sequence). The V and J ends lost 0 bases and 5 bases respectively, with 12 bases between them. CDR3 length: 15 residues. This CDR3 is CASSLAPGRDQPQHF. CDR3 bases: TGTGCCAGCAGCTTGGCCCCAGGGCGAGATCAGCCCCAGCATTTT. The full variable domain, in which reference TRBV5-4 and TRBJ1-5 provide the parts outside the CDR3, is ETGVTQSPTHLIKTRGQQVTLRCSSQSGHNTVSWYQQALGQGPQFIFQYYREEENGRGNFPPRFSGLQFPNYSSELNVNALELDDSALYLCASSLAPGRDQPQHFGDGTRLSIL.

This chain uses TRBV7-9 with TRBJ2-7, with 8 bases matching TRBD2. V was pared by 1 base and J by 3 bases, with 2 bases of the junction left unmatched. The germline V gene has CDR1 SEHNR and CDR2 FQNEAQ (reference sequence). The CDR3 is 14 residues long. The CDR3 is CASSLVGTSYEQYF. The CDR3 bases are TGTGCCAGCAGCTTAGTCGGGACTAGCTACGAGCAGTACTTC.

The chain carries TRBV6-1 and TRBJ1-5; the match to TRBD1 covers 7 bases. CDR1 and CDR2 from the germline V gene are MNHNS and SASEGT. With V trimmed by 6 bases and J by 1 base, 3 bases remained unmatched. The CDR3 extends over 14 amino acids. This CDR3 is CASRRQGSNQPQHF. The CDR3 DNA sequence: TGTGCCAGCAGGCGACAGGGCAGCAATCAGCCCCAGCATTTT.

There are a few counts of this clone. The V and J genes are TRBV4-3 and TRBJ1-1; D is unclear. V gave up 1 base and J gave up 2 bases, with 11 bases separating them. Germline V lookup: CDR1 LGHNA, CDR2 YSLEER. The CDR3 sequence is 15 residues long. In DNA, the CDR3 is TGCGCCAGCAGCCAAGCGGAGCGGGTTAACACTGAAGCTTTCTTT. This gives the protein CASSQAERVNTEAFF.

The V and J genes are TRBV28 and TRBJ2-2; 9 nucleotides match TRBD1. Germline assignment: CDR1 MDHEN and CDR2 SYDVKM. The ends lost 5 bases at V and 7 bases at J; junction bases unmatched: 8. The CDR3 covers 15 residues. CDR3 loop: CASSEAGTGHGELFF. CDR3 DNA: TGTGCCAGCAGTGAAGCCGGGACAGGGCACGGGGAGCTGTTTTTT.

The chain uses TRBV2 and TRBJ1-2; 7 nucleotides align to TRBD1. The trim removed 7 bases at V and 5 bases at J, leaving 13 bases unmatched. CDR3 length: 15 residues. The V gene's germline CDR1 is SNHLY and CDR2 FYNNEI. The DNA of the CDR3 is TGTGCCAGCATTGACTTGTCGGGACAGAGTTATGGCTACACCTTC. It encodes CASIDLSGQSYGYTF.

This clone showed up just once. J is TRBJ2-7 and V is TRBV5-1, with 10 bases aligning to TRBD1. The CDR3 has 16 residues. Per germline, CDR1 SGHRS and CDR2 YFSETQ. The junction had 10 bases not matched to a gene; V was cut back by 6 bases and J by 1 base. Here the CDR3 DNA reads TGCGCCAGCAAAAGACAGGGGGCTGACTCATCCTACGAGCAGTACTTC. Translation: CASKRQGADSSYEQYF.

Only one count was recorded for this clone. CDR3 sequence: CASSGAGLAGDPGELFF. The CDR3 DNA follows: TGCGCCAGCAGCGGTGCGGGACTAGCGGGGGACCCCGGGGAGCTGTTTTTT. V and J are TRBV5-1 and TRBJ2-2; 14 bases are shared with TRBD2. The V gene's germline CDR1 is SGHRS and CDR2 YFSETQ. Unmatched junction bases numbered 8, after V lost 4 bases and J lost 6 bases. This CDR3 is built from 17 residues.

V gene TRBV4-1 combines with J gene TRBJ2-2; possible D gene TRBD2, 5 bases. The V end was cut by 2 bases, the J end by 6 bases, with 16 bases between. This CDR3 comprises 16 residues. The germline CDR1 and CDR2 sequences are MGHRA and YSYEKL. The DNA of the CDR3 is TGCGCCAGCAGCCAAAAGAGTGGCGGGTTACCCGGGGAGCTGTTTTTT. Translating it yields CASSQKSGGLPGELFF.

This clone was seen a single time. The V and J genes are TRBV27 and TRBJ2-3, with D maybe TRBD2 (5 bases). This CDR3 is built from 16 residues. CDR1 and CDR2 from the germline V gene are MNHEY and SMNVEV (reference sequence). The V end lost 8 bases, the J end lost 1 base, and 19 bases lay between the germline ends. The CDR3 protein is CASRSYKGSRTDTQYF. CDR3 coding DNA: TGTGCCAGCCGCTCTTATAAAGGGAGCCGCACAGATACGCAGTATTTT.

Written as DNA, the CDR3 is TGCGCCAGCAGCCCGGGACATCGGAACACTGAAGCTTTCTTT. It specifies CASSPGHRNTEAFF. The chain joins TRBV5-1 to TRBJ1-1; D may be TRBD1 (6 bases). Germline V gene data show CDR1 as SGHRS and CDR2 as YFSETQ. The CDR3 spans 14 residues. V was cut by 4 bases and J by 1 base, with 11 bases left in between.

This chain joins TRBV10-3 and TRBJ1-1, with D unresolved. Germline V lookup: CDR1 ENHRY, CDR2 SYGVKD. Trimming cost V 3 bases and J 4 bases, with 15 bases left between them. The CDR3 runs to 15 residues. CDR3 loop: CAISEWELGPTEAFF. CDR3 in DNA: TGTGCCATCAGTGAATGGGAGCTGGGCCCCACTGAAGCTTTCTTT.

The rearrangement joins TRBV10-2 to TRBJ2-4; D is possibly TRBD2 (5 bases). Germline V gene sequence: CDR1 WSHSY, CDR2 SAAADI. This CDR3 has 16 amino acids. Trimming took 8 bases from V and 1 from J, leaving 18 bases between them. The DNA for the CDR3 is TGCGCCAGCCAAGAGAGGGATCGGGTGGCCAAAAACATTCAGTACTTC. Translation: CASQERDRVAKNIQYF.

V and J are TRBV28 and TRBJ2-7; D is possibly TRBD1 (6 bases). The CDR3 covers 14 residues. Germline V lookup: CDR1 MDHEN, CDR2 SYDVKM. V was pared by 10 bases and J by 2 bases, with 18 bases between. The CDR3 protein is CAISLAGQTYEQYF. In DNA form, the CDR3 reads TGTGCCATCTCTCTTGCCGGACAGACCTACGAGCAGTACTTC.

The chain uses TRBV27 and TRBJ1-5; 7 nucleotides match TRBD1. CDR1 and CDR2 (germline): MNHEY, SMNVEV (reference sequence). V lost 4 bases to trimming and J lost 4 bases; unmatched junction nucleotides: 4. The CDR3 is 14 amino acids. The CDR3 nucleotides are TGTGCCAGCAGTTCGACAGGGATAAATCAGCCCCAGCATTTT. It translates to CASSSTGINQPQHF.

The chain carries TRBV2 and TRBJ1-1, with D unclear. Germline V CDR1 and CDR2: SNHLY, FYNNEI. Trimming pared 5 bases from V and 0 bases from J, leaving 4 bases between. This CDR3 has 12 amino acids. CDR3 sequence reads: CASSRLNTEAFF. DNA for the CDR3: TGTGCCAGCAGTCGGTTGAACACTGAAGCTTTCTTT.

J is TRBJ2-7 and V is TRBV10-1, with D perhaps TRBD1 (5 bases). V lost 9 bases and J 7 bases, leaving 22 bases between the germline ends. Per the germline V gene, CDR1 is WNHNN and CDR2 is SYGVQD (reference sequence). The CDR3 consists of 14 residues. CDR3 amino acids: CARLRGHHLGEQYF. The CDR3 coding sequence is TGCGCCAGACTCCGAGGACACCACCTGGGTGAGCAGTACTTC.

J is TRBJ2-5 and V is TRBV7-8; 14 bases are a match to TRBD2. Trimming at V came to 3 bases and at J to 3 bases, leaving 9 bases not matched to a gene. CDR1 and CDR2 (germline): SGHVS, FQNEAQ. The CDR3 covers 18 residues. The CDR3 bases are TGTGCCAGCAGCTTCCCAGGGACTAGCGGGGGTTTTAAAGAGACCCAGTACTTC. This codes for CASSFPGTSGGFKETQYF.

This sequence joins TRBV28 and TRBJ2-4; 10 bases are a match to TRBD1. The CDR3 contains 16 residues. From germline, CDR1 is MDHEN and CDR2 SYDVKM. V was clipped by 2 bases and J by 3 bases; unmatched bases: 4. CDR3 protein: CASSLRTGGSKNIQYF. DNA for the CDR3: TGTGCCAGCAGTTTAAGGACAGGGGGAAGCAAAAACATTCAGTACTTC.

This chain joins TRBV4-2 and TRBJ1-2, with 8 bases lining up with TRBD1. The CDR3 loop spans 13 amino acids. The V segment lost 3 bases and the J segment 4 bases; nucleotides outside the gene matches: 1. CDR1 is LGHNA, CDR2 YNFKEQ, per germline. DNA for the CDR3: TGTGCCAGCAGCCAGGGGACAGGCTATGGCTACACCTTC. It encodes CASSQGTGYGYTF.

With respect to this clone: In the same sample, other DNA sequences code for this CDR3. J is TRBJ1-1 and V is TRBV9; no firm D call. CDR3 size: 14 residues. Germline V gene lookup returns CDR1 SGDLS and CDR2 YYNGEE. V was trimmed by 0 bases and J by 0 bases, leaving 6 bases between them. CDR3 in amino acids: CASSVGQVNTEAFF. Written as DNA, the CDR3 is TGTGCCAGCAGCGTAGGTCAGGTGAACACTGAAGCTTTCTTT.